The subject of this entry is one T cell receptor (beta chain). Its specificity is unknown. This CDR3 comprises 13 residues. Trimming took 5 bases from V and 3 from J, leaving 11 bases between them. Germline assignment: CDR1 SGDLS and CDR2 YYNGEE. These data are taken from a study of glioma-infiltrating T cells. The iRepertoire nested amplicon-rescue multiplex PCR amplified TCR alpha and beta CDR3s from RNA. TCRdb re-called the multiplex PCR reads through MiXCR, storing one row per CDR3 protein. The sample consists of around 350,000 distinct CDR3 sequences, 41% of them appearing once. Study outcomes and limitations: Shared blood CDR3 signature motifs marked patients with low tissue-blood divergence.

The sequenced material came from glioma tissue, nonneoplastic brain tissue, or PBMCs (not recorded which). The receptor comes from a human donor with low-grade glioma or glioblastoma, undergoing nonglioma brain surgery, or in good health (not recorded which). This chain links TRBV9 with TRBJ1-2; D not resolved. CDR3 protein: CASSRTTYYGYTF. CDR3 DNA: TGTGCCAGCAGTCGGACGACATACTATGGCTACACCTTC.